This is a list of T cell receptor beta chains from one sample in a study of shared clonotypes between healthy human individuals. Libraries were prepared by immunoSEQ multiplex PCR; TCRdb keeps only in-frame clonotypes and omits some of them. Of hundreds of thousands of clones listed, under 80% are singletons. Sequencing was performed on memory CD4+ T cells sorted from blood. Every receptor here comes from a woman under 40 in good health. Each CDR3 is given with its conserved first and last residue. D genes are given only for firm matches. Not every row has a clone size; where given, it reads once, few, many or a size class.

v_gene: TRBV6-5
j_gene: TRBJ2-5
d_gene: TRBD2
abundance: once
CDR3aa: CASSRPGRGGETQYF
CDR3nt: TGTGCCAGCAGTCGGCCGGGACGGGGAGGGGAGACCCAGTACTTC

v_gene: TRBV28
j_gene: TRBJ1-2
d_gene: NA
abundance: NA
CDR3aa: CASSLRGGNTF
CDR3nt: TGTGCCAGCAGTCTTAGAGGGGGGAACACCTTC

v_gene: TRBV4-2
j_gene: TRBJ2-3
d_gene: NA
abundance: NA
CDR3aa: CASSQDSLGGTDTQYF
CDR3nt: TGTGCCAGCAGCCAAGATTCACTAGGGGGAACAGATACGCAGTATTTT

v_gene: TRBV11-2
j_gene: TRBJ2-5
d_gene: TRBD2
abundance: NA
CDR3aa: CASSFLAGEEETQYF
CDR3nt: TGTGCCAGCAGCTTTTTAGCGGGAGAAGAGGAGACCCAGTACTTC

v_gene: TRBV2
j_gene: TRBJ1-5
d_gene: NA
abundance: NA
CDR3aa: CASSGGRSNQPQHF
CDR3nt: TGTGCCAGCAGTGGTGGGCGGAGCAATCAGCCCCAGCATTTT

v_gene: TRBV28
j_gene: TRBJ1-2
d_gene: TRBD1
abundance: NA
CDR3aa: CASRRTGGDYGYTF
CDR3nt: TGTGCCAGCAGACGGACAGGGGGCGACTATGGCTACACCTTC

v_gene: TRBV5-6
j_gene: TRBJ2-2
d_gene: TRBD1
abundance: many
CDR3aa: CASSRQGLNTGELFF
CDR3nt: TGTGCCAGCAGCCGACAGGGGTTGAACACCGGGGAGCTGTTTTTT

v_gene: TRBV2
j_gene: TRBJ1-1
d_gene: TRBD1
abundance: NA
CDR3aa: CASSFSRDRPKAFF
CDR3nt: TGTGCCAGCAGTTTCTCCCGGGACAGGCCCAAAGCTTTCTTT

v_gene: TRBV7-3
j_gene: TRBJ2-7
d_gene: TRBD1
abundance: NA
CDR3aa: CASSSPPGQGDYEQYF
CDR3nt: TGTGCCAGCAGCTCCCCGCCGGGACAGGGGGACTACGAGCAGTACTTC

v_gene: TRBV30
j_gene: TRBJ1-1
d_gene: NA
abundance: NA
CDR3aa: CAWSVQENTEAFF
CDR3nt: TGTGCCTGGAGTGTACAGGAGAACACTGAAGCTTTCTTT

v_gene: TRBV5-1
j_gene: TRBJ2-7
d_gene: NA
abundance: NA
CDR3aa: CASSLGGLNGFEQYF
CDR3nt: TGCGCCAGCAGCTTGGGGGGGCTTAATGGGTTCGAGCAGTACTTC

v_gene: TRBV7-8
j_gene: TRBJ2-1
d_gene: TRBD1
abundance: NA
CDR3aa: CASSQNLRQGNEQFF
CDR3nt: TGTGCCAGCAGCCAGAATCTCCGACAGGGCAATGAGCAGTTCTTC

v_gene: TRBV28
j_gene: TRBJ1-2
d_gene: NA
abundance: few
CDR3aa: CASSTRGGRSYGYTF
CDR3nt: TGTGCCAGCAGTACCCGCGGGGGGCGCAGCTATGGCTACACCTTC

v_gene: TRBV28
j_gene: TRBJ1-5
d_gene: TRBD1
abundance: NA
CDR3aa: CASGGTGEPRSNQPQHF
CDR3nt: TGTGCCAGCGGGGGGACAGGGGAACCCAGGAGCAATCAGCCCCAGCATTTT

v_gene: TRBV28
j_gene: TRBJ1-4
d_gene: NA
abundance: NA
CDR3aa: CASTLRINEKLFF
CDR3nt: TGTGCCAGCACCCTAAGAATTAATGAAAAACTGTTTTTT

v_gene: TRBV6-1
j_gene: TRBJ1-1
d_gene: TRBD1
abundance: few
CDR3aa: CASTGFQGAGAEAFF
CDR3nt: TGTGCCAGCACCGGGTTCCAGGGGGCGGGCGCTGAAGCTTTCTTT

v_gene: TRBV27
j_gene: TRBJ1-4
d_gene: NA
abundance: NA
CDR3aa: CASRLTGGEKLFF
CDR3nt: TGTGCCAGCAGGTTAACAGGTGGTGAAAAACTGTTTTTT

v_gene: TRBV19
j_gene: TRBJ2-5
d_gene: NA
abundance: NA
CDR3aa: CASSFRGNQETQYF
CDR3nt: TGTGCCAGTAGTTTTAGGGGGAACCAAGAGACCCAGTACTTC

v_gene: TRBV10-2
j_gene: TRBJ1-2
d_gene: NA
abundance: NA
CDR3aa: CASSESRGTDYGYTF
CDR3nt: TGCGCCAGCAGTGAGTCGAGGGGAACGGACTATGGCTACACCTTC

v_gene: TRBV5-5
j_gene: TRBJ1-1
d_gene: NA
abundance: NA
CDR3aa: CASSYLLPGSTEAFF
CDR3nt: TGTGCCAGCAGCTACCTATTGCCCGGCTCCACTGAAGCTTTCTTT

v_gene: TRBV30
j_gene: TRBJ2-2
d_gene: NA
abundance: NA
CDR3aa: CAWNFVGGGTGELFF
CDR3nt: TGTGCCTGGAATTTTGTGGGAGGCGGCACCGGGGAGCTGTTTTTT

v_gene: TRBV7-8
j_gene: TRBJ1-1
d_gene: NA
abundance: NA
CDR3aa: CASSLRRGMQNTEAFF
CDR3nt: TGTGCCAGCAGCTTAAGACGTGGCATGCAGAACACTGAAGCTTTCTTT

v_gene: TRBV5-1
j_gene: TRBJ2-2
d_gene: NA
abundance: NA
CDR3aa: CASSLDRDPRTGELFF
CDR3nt: TGCGCCAGCAGCTTGGACAGGGACCCTCGCACCGGGGAGCTGTTTTTT

v_gene: TRBV5-1
j_gene: TRBJ2-3
d_gene: NA
abundance: NA
CDR3aa: CASSFKREGVRTDTQYF
CDR3nt: TGCGCCAGCAGCTTTAAGCGTGAGGGGGTAAGAACAGATACGCAGTATTTT

v_gene: TRBV1
j_gene: TRBJ2-1
d_gene: NA
abundance: NA
CDR3aa: CTSSHLSGSNYQFF
CDR3nt: TGCACCAGCAGCCATCTGTCGGGAAGCAACTATCAGTTCTTC

v_gene: TRBV5-1
j_gene: TRBJ2-1
d_gene: TRBD2
abundance: NA
CDR3aa: CASSLGSGTNYNEQFF
CDR3nt: TGCGCCAGCAGCTTGGGGTCGGGGACTAATTACAATGAGCAGTTCTTC

v_gene: TRBV5-1
j_gene: TRBJ2-3
d_gene: NA
abundance: NA
CDR3aa: CASSSRTDTQYF
CDR3nt: TGCGCCAGCAGCTCCCGGACAGATACGCAGTATTTT

v_gene: TRBV4-1
j_gene: TRBJ2-7
d_gene: TRBD2
abundance: NA
CDR3aa: CASSRLARESSYEQYF
CDR3nt: TGCGCCAGCAGCCGACTAGCGAGGGAGAGCTCCTACGAGCAGTACTTC

v_gene: TRBV4-1
j_gene: TRBJ1-1
d_gene: TRBD1
abundance: NA
CDR3aa: CASTNLALTGKSLGTEAFF
CDR3nt: TGCGCCAGCACCAACCTAGCCCTGACAGGGAAGTCTCTAGGTACTGAAGCTTTCTTT

v_gene: TRBV12-1
j_gene: TRBJ2-7
d_gene: NA
abundance: NA
CDR3aa: CASSFAREYYEQYF
CDR3nt: TGTGCCAGCAGCTTTGCGCGGGAGTACTACGAGCAGTACTTC

v_gene: TRBV4-1
j_gene: TRBJ1-4
d_gene: TRBD1
abundance: NA
CDR3aa: CASSHSGQGFGYNEKLFF
CDR3nt: TGCGCCAGCAGCCATTCAGGACAGGGGTTCGGTTATAATGAAAAACTGTTTTTT

v_gene: TRBV11-3
j_gene: TRBJ2-2
d_gene: NA
abundance: NA
CDR3aa: CASSLGQENTGELFF
CDR3nt: TGTGCCAGCAGCTTAGGGCAGGAGAACACCGGGGAGCTGTTTTTT

v_gene: TRBV6-1
j_gene: TRBJ2-5
d_gene: NA
abundance: NA
CDR3aa: CASTQSETQYF
CDR3nt: TGTGCCAGCACCCAGTCCGAGACCCAGTACTTC

v_gene: TRBV27
j_gene: TRBJ1-2
d_gene: NA
abundance: NA
CDR3aa: CASRGMAGGYTF
CDR3nt: TGTGCCAGCAGGGGAATGGCCGGTGGCTACACCTTC

v_gene: TRBV9
j_gene: TRBJ1-4
d_gene: TRBD1
abundance: NA
CDR3aa: CASSTGQVVNEKLFF
CDR3nt: TGTGCCAGCAGCACTGGACAGGTCGTTAATGAAAAACTGTTTTTT

v_gene: TRBV19
j_gene: TRBJ2-5
d_gene: TRBD1
abundance: NA
CDR3aa: CASSGQGIETQYF
CDR3nt: TGTGCCAGTAGTGGACAGGGGATAGAGACCCAGTACTTC

v_gene: TRBV19
j_gene: TRBJ1-3
d_gene: TRBD1
abundance: once
CDR3aa: CASGDRGGPSGNTIYF
CDR3nt: TGTGCCAGTGGGGACAGAGGCGGGCCCTCTGGAAACACCATATATTTT

v_gene: TRBV5-1
j_gene: TRBJ2-4
d_gene: NA
abundance: NA
CDR3aa: CASSLDTEAKNIQYF
CDR3nt: TGCGCCAGCAGCTTGGATACAGAAGCCAAAAACATTCAGTACTTC

v_gene: TRBV9
j_gene: TRBJ2-3
d_gene: NA
abundance: once
CDR3aa: CASSVGRRDSTDTQYF
CDR3nt: TGTGCCAGCAGCGTAGGAAGAAGGGACAGCACAGATACGCAGTATTTT

v_gene: TRBV11-2
j_gene: TRBJ2-7
d_gene: NA
abundance: NA
CDR3aa: CASSLAYADRKAYEQYF
CDR3nt: TGTGCCAGCAGCTTAGCTTATGCAGATAGGAAAGCCTACGAGCAGTACTTC

v_gene: TRBV5-1
j_gene: TRBJ2-2
d_gene: TRBD2
abundance: NA
CDR3aa: CASAAGVRSGELFF
CDR3nt: TGCGCCAGCGCTGCGGGGGTTCGGTCCGGGGAGCTGTTTTTT

v_gene: TRBV6-1
j_gene: TRBJ1-5
d_gene: NA
abundance: NA
CDR3aa: CASLIQDYSNQPQHF
CDR3nt: TGTGCCAGCTTAATTCAGGACTATAGCAATCAGCCCCAGCATTTT

v_gene: TRBV4-1
j_gene: TRBJ2-1
d_gene: TRBD2
abundance: NA
CDR3aa: CASHGLAGTEQFF
CDR3nt: TGCGCCAGCCACGGACTAGCGGGAACCGAGCAGTTCTTC

v_gene: TRBV27
j_gene: TRBJ2-2
d_gene: TRBD1
abundance: NA
CDR3aa: CASSFRGQITGELFF
CDR3nt: TGTGCCAGCAGTTTTAGGGGACAGATCACCGGGGAGCTGTTTTTT

v_gene: TRBV27
j_gene: TRBJ1-2
d_gene: NA
abundance: NA
CDR3aa: CASSGGIVYGYTF
CDR3nt: TGTGCCAGCAGTGGGGGGATAGTGTATGGCTACACCTTC

v_gene: TRBV6-6
j_gene: TRBJ1-1
d_gene: NA
abundance: few
CDR3aa: CASSRRGENTEAFF
CDR3nt: TGTGCCAGCAGTAGACGGGGGGAGAACACTGAAGCTTTCTTT

v_gene: TRBV19
j_gene: TRBJ2-7
d_gene: TRBD1
abundance: NA
CDR3aa: CASSIVGDSTTEQYF
CDR3nt: TGTGCCAGTAGTATAGTTGGGGACAGTACAACCGAGCAGTACTTC

v_gene: TRBV30
j_gene: TRBJ2-7
d_gene: NA
abundance: once
CDR3aa: CAWSPGTSYEQYF
CDR3nt: TGTGCCTGGAGCCCCGGGACGAGCTACGAGCAGTACTTC